These T cell receptor beta chains were read from a single sample in a study of T cells after yellow fever vaccination. TCRdb passed the 5' RACE reads through MiXCR, listing each CDR3 protein once. Seen here are 400,000 or so distinct CDR3 sequences, under 20% observed once, and the top ten hold 15% to 20%. The input for sequencing was PBMCs, taken before the yellow fever booster vaccination. Receptors originate from a man in his late teens or twenties who received the YFV17D yellow fever vaccine. Both conserved end residues are part of each CDR3. A D gene is named only where the DNA matches it firmly. The size field is filled for only some rows; it gives once, few, many or a size class.

>TRBD1|TRBJ1-4|few|TRBV5-6
CASSQRTGKLFF
TGTGCCAGCAGCCAGAGGACAGGAAAACTGTTTTTT
>-|TRBJ2-1|-|TRBV2
CASSEGQPNEQFF
TGTGCCAGCAGTGAAGGGCAGCCCAATGAGCAGTTCTTC
>-|TRBJ1-2|few|TRBV18
CASSPLDTTPYGYTF
TGTGCCAGCTCACCCCTCGACACGACCCCTTATGGCTACACCTTC
>-|TRBJ1-1|few|TRBV6-1
CASSQGSNHVTEAFF
TGTGCCAGCAGTCAAGGGTCCAATCATGTCACTGAAGCTTTCTTT
>-|TRBJ2-6|-|TRBV29-1
CSVELGSSGANVLTF
TGCAGCGTTGAATTAGGGAGCTCTGGGGCCAACGTCCTGACTTTC
>TRBD1|TRBJ1-6|-|TRBV20-1
CSAPVWGTGDSYNSPLHF
TGCAGTGCTCCCGTTTGGGGGACAGGGGACTCCTATAATTCACCCCTCCACTTT
>-|TRBJ1-4|few|TRBV28
CASSLDGGGEKLFF
TGTGCCAGCAGTTTAGATGGGGGCGGTGAAAAACTGTTTTTT
>TRBD1|TRBJ2-5|many|TRBV4-3
CASSQEGPPTGGWETQYF
TGCGCCAGCAGCCAAGAAGGGCCCCCGACAGGGGGCTGGGAGACCCAGTACTTC
>-|TRBJ1-3|-|TRBV9
CASSARFDTIYF
TGTGCCAGCAGCGCCCGGTTCGACACCATATATTTT
>-|TRBJ1-5|-|TRBV20-1
CSAREGGLEGQPQHF
TGCAGTGCTAGAGAGGGCGGGTTGGAGGGACAGCCCCAGCATTTT
>-|TRBJ1-4|few|TRBV20-1
CSAFQSQATNEKLFF
TGCAGTGCTTTCCAGAGCCAAGCAACTAATGAAAAACTGTTTTTT
>TRBD1|TRBJ2-7|-|TRBV12-3/TRBV12-4
CASSQQGVSRYEQYF
TGTGCCAGCAGCCAACAGGGGGTATCTCGTTACGAGCAGTACTTC
>-|TRBJ2-7|few|TRBV12-3/TRBV12-4
CASSSLLGEPLGEQYF
TGTGCCAGCAGTTCCCTGTTGGGCGAGCCCTTGGGCGAGCAGTACTTC
>-|TRBJ2-2|-|TRBV20-1
CSAEGPSGTANTGELFF
TGCAGTGCGGAAGGCCCCTCCGGGACGGCGAACACCGGGGAGCTGTTTTTT
>-|TRBJ2-5|-|TRBV24-1
CATSDSGLETQYF
TGTGCCACCAGTGATTCAGGGTTAGAGACCCAGTACTTC
>-|TRBJ1-1|-|TRBV29-1
CSVALRWGGNTEAFF
TGCAGCGTTGCCCTAAGATGGGGGGGGAACACTGAAGCTTTCTTT
>-|TRBJ2-5|-|TRBV10-3
CAISGRVGRGETQYF
TGTGCCATCAGTGGACGGGTGGGCAGGGGTGAGACCCAGTACTTC
>-|TRBJ1-1|-|TRBV2
CASSVQGGGTEAFF
TGTGCCAGCAGTGTACAGGGAGGGGGCACTGAAGCTTTCTTT
>-|TRBJ2-3|-|TRBV9
CASSVGAGPTDTQYF
TGTGCCAGCAGCGTAGGAGCGGGCCCTACAGATACGCAGTATTTT
>-|TRBJ2-7|many|TRBV7-2
CASSLVGGSYEQYF
TGTGCCAGCAGTTTAGTCGGCGGGTCCTACGAGCAGTACTTC
>TRBD2|TRBJ2-7|-|TRBV7-2
CASSLAGLAVSEQYF
TGTGCCAGCAGCTTAGCGGGACTAGCGGTCTCCGAGCAGTACTTC
>TRBD1|TRBJ1-2|few|TRBV7-2
CASSLARGLVGYTF
TGTGCCAGCAGCTTAGCGAGGGGGCTGGTAGGCTACACCTTC
>TRBD1|TRBJ2-1|-|TRBV7-8
CASWGQGDYEQFF
TGTGCCAGTTGGGGACAGGGCGATTATGAGCAGTTCTTC
>TRBD1|TRBJ1-1|few|TRBV27
CASSFRQGGDAFF
TGTGCCAGCAGTTTCCGACAAGGGGGCGATGCTTTCTTT
>-|TRBJ1-6|-|TRBV9
CASSVGGSSYNSPLHF
TGTGCCAGCAGCGTAGGAGGGAGCTCCTATAATTCACCCCTCCACTTT
>TRBD1|TRBJ2-2|few|TRBV7-9
CASSSRDRGWTGELFF
TGTGCCAGCAGCTCTCGGGACAGGGGTTGGACCGGGGAGCTGTTTTTT